What follows are 9 T cell receptor beta chains derived from one specimen sequenced in a study of tumor and adjacent non-tumor tissue in lung cancer. TCRbeta libraries were built with three rounds of nested PCR, modified from ARM-PCR. TCRdb processed the multiplex PCR reads anew with MiXCR; each CDR3 protein has one entry. The sample has 100,000 to 150,000 distinct CDR3 sequences; roughly 64% are singletons. No cell sorting was done before RNA was extracted from the tissue. Sequenced input: lung tumor tissue. The receptors stem from a man younger than 45 with non-small cell lung cancer.

Of note for this clonotype: Since a much larger clone is just one base distant, this may be a read error. The genes are TRBV6-2 or TRBV6-3 and TRBJ2-2, with 7 bases lining up with TRBD1. In germline, CDR1 is MNHEY, CDR2 SVGEGT. Trimming at V came to 6 bases and at J to 6 bases, leaving 7 bases not matched to a gene. The CDR3 runs to 14 residues. The CDR3 reads CASRKGTEPGELFF. For the CDR3, the DNA is TGTGCCAGCAGAAAAGGGACAGAGCCCGGGGAGCTGTTTTTT.

Comments on this clonotype: A much more abundant neighbour one base away suggests this may be a read error. The chain recombines TRBV4-3 with TRBJ1-5, with D perhaps TRBD1 (6 bases). CDR1 and CDR2 from the germline V gene are LGHNA and YSLEER. CDR3 length: 16 amino acids. CDR3 protein: CASSQGSWGQNQSQHF. The DNA of the CDR3 is TGCGCCAGCAGCCAAGGGAGTTGGGGGCAAAATCAGTCCCAGCATTTT.

The chain links TRBV11-2 to TRBJ2-3; perhaps D is TRBD1 or TRBD2 (7 bases each). Germline values: CDR1 SGHAT, CDR2 FQNNGV. The V end lost 5 bases, the J end lost 6 bases, and 18 bases lay between the germline ends. The length of the CDR3 is 15 residues. The CDR3 loop reads CASSNWEGARDTQYF. CDR3 sequence (DNA): TGTGCCAGCAGCAACTGGGAGGGGGCAAGGGATACGCAGTATTTT.

On this clonotype itself: A much larger clone is a single base away; this may be a read error. The gene calls are TRBV29-1 and TRBJ2-1; D might be TRBD1 (5 bases). Germline CDR1 SQVTM, CDR2 ANQGSEA. Trimming stripped 8 bases from V and 1 base from J, with 18 bases between. This CDR3 spans 15 amino acids. CDR3 protein: CSTHCQGISYNEQFF. The CDR3 region has the DNA TGCAGCACACACTGTCAGGGTATATCCTACAATGAGCAGTTCTTC.

Comment on this clonotype: One junction end disagrees with the germline gene, perhaps due to a read error. The chain joins TRBV7-9 to TRBJ1-1; D possibly corresponds to TRBD1 (6 bases). The CDR3 is 13 amino acids. CDR1 SEHNR and CDR2 FQNEAQ come from the germline V gene (reference sequence). The CDR3 protein is CASSLTQGIEVFF. CDR3 in DNA: TGTGCCAGCAGCTTGACACAGGGAATTGAAGTTTTCTTT.

This clonotype occurred once. The CDR3 nucleotides are TGTGCCAACACCCAACAGGGGGCGCCCACCGGGGAGCTGTTTTTT. Translation: CANTQQGAPTGELFF. The V and J genes are TRBV12-3 or TRBV12-4 and TRBJ2-2; 9 nucleotides align to TRBD1. V shed 10 bases and J 4 bases; nucleotides not matched to a gene: 10. The CDR3 is made up of 15 amino acids.

Comment on this clonotype: One base away lies a much larger clone, so this may be a sequencing read error. This CDR3 is CASSLTGEYEKLFF. CDR3 DNA: TGTGCCAGCAGCTTAACAGGTGAATATGAAAAACTGTTTTTT. The chain uses TRBV5-6 and TRBJ1-4; D is possibly TRBD1 (5 bases). The V end lost 2 bases, the J end lost 6 bases, and 11 bases lay between the germline ends. CDR1 and CDR2 from the germline V gene are SGHDT and YYEEEE. The CDR3 consists of 14 residues.

Comment on this clonotype: At one end the junction does not follow the germline gene, possibly because of a read error. CDR3 amino acids: CAWSWYLYNYDYTF. The CDR3 DNA is TGTGCCTGGAGTTGGTACCTGTATAACTATGACTACACCTTC. V gene TRBV30 combines with J gene TRBJ1-2; D gene ambiguous. The CDR3 is 14 amino acids. Germline V lookup: CDR1 GTSNPN, CDR2 SVGIG (reference sequence).

Note on this clonotype: A much larger clone differs by one base, so this may be a read error. This rearrangement joins TRBV12-3 or TRBV12-4 to TRBJ2-1, with D perhaps matching TRBD2 (5 bases). CDR3 size: 15 residues. CDR3 nucleotides: TGTGCCAGCAGTTTAGAGGGTAGCGTAGACAATGAGCAGCTCTTC. It translates to CASSLEGSVDNEQLF.